These 24 T cell receptor beta chains came from one sample sequenced in a study of response to subunit inactivated influenza vaccine. MiXCR, applied by TCRdb to the RT-PCR reads, yields one record per CDR3 protein. The profile shows 500,000 to 700,000 distinct CDR3 sequences, 20% to 25% of them singletons. The data also belong to a second study, concerning T cells expressing NK-cell markers. From that report: As the method of synthesis, 5'RACE template switching with UMIs yielded TCR beta cDNA.

Sample: CD4+ T cells sorted from PBMCs, taken about 13 days after vaccination. Receptor source: a man over 45 who received an inactivated influenza vaccine.

This rearrangement joins TRBV7-9 to TRBJ1-3; no reliable D call. V was trimmed by 6 bases and J by 0 bases, leaving 9 bases between them. The V gene's germline CDR1 is SEHNR and CDR2 FQNEAQ (reference sequence). The CDR3 totals 14 residues. The CDR3 DNA reads TGTGCCAGCAGATTACTAAGCTCTGGAAACACCATATATTTT. It yields the protein CASRLLSSGNTIYF.

A few counts support this clonotype. This chain joins TRBV3-1 and TRBJ2-5; 9 positions match TRBD2. Per the germline V gene, CDR1 is LGHDT and CDR2 is YNNKEL (reference sequence). Trimming cost V 3 bases and J 4 bases; bases outside gene matches: 9. The CDR3 totals 16 residues. The chain's CDR3 is CASSHRASGVRETQYF. CDR3 nucleotide sequence: TGTGCCAGCAGCCACAGGGCTAGCGGGGTTCGAGAGACCCAGTACTTC.

This clonotype was detected many times. This chain connects TRBV10-3 to TRBJ2-7, with 7 positions matching TRBD1. CDR1 is ENHRY, CDR2 SYGVKD, per germline. Trimming at V came to 6 bases and at J to 4 bases, leaving 15 bases not matched to a gene. The CDR3 runs 16 residues. CDR3 protein: CAISPGGGQSRYEQYF. CDR3 coding DNA: TGTGCCATCAGCCCAGGGGGTGGTCAGTCCAGGTACGAGCAGTACTTC.

The chain links TRBV3-1 to TRBJ2-7; perhaps D is TRBD1 or TRBD2 (5 bases each). The CDR3 is made up of 14 amino acids. Trimming removed 5 bases at V and 4 bases at J, with 15 bases between. CDR1 LGHDT and CDR2 YNNKEL come from the germline V gene (reference sequence). CDR3 amino acids: CASSLGTVRYEQYF. Here the CDR3 DNA reads TGTGCCAGCAGCTTAGGGACGGTACGATACGAGCAGTACTTC.

This clonotype was observed a few times. The CDR3 here is CASSSRGARTGLDSYNEQFF. The CDR3 nucleotides read TGTGCCAGCAGCTCCAGGGGGGCAAGGACAGGGCTAGATTCCTACAATGAGCAGTTCTTC. The chain recombines TRBV11-2 with TRBJ2-1; 8 bases match TRBD1. V trimming: 4 bases; J trimming: 1 base; junction bases outside the gene matches: 18. Germline values: CDR1 SGHAT, CDR2 FQNNGV. The CDR3 runs to 20 residues.

This clonotype was seen a few times. CDR3 amino acids: CASSLDRHRIEKLFF. The CDR3 bases are TGTGCCAGCAGCTTAGATCGGCACAGGATTGAAAAACTGTTTTTT. The V gene is TRBV11-2, the J gene TRBJ1-4; maybe TRBD1 (5 bases). Trimming stripped 0 bases from V and 7 bases from J, with 12 bases between. Per the germline V gene, CDR1 is SGHAT and CDR2 is FQNNGV. The CDR3 has 15 amino acids.

The chain couples TRBV7-9 to TRBJ2-3; 9 nucleotides align to TRBD1. CDR3 length: 16 amino acids. The J segment lost 4 bases and the V segment lost 1 base, leaving 6 bases of the junction unmatched. CDR1 is SEHNR, CDR2 FQNEAQ, per germline (reference sequence). The CDR3 region is CASSLDPGQGSDTQYF. CDR3 nucleotides: TGTGCCAGCAGCTTAGATCCGGGACAGGGATCAGATACGCAGTATTTT.

The chain links TRBV28 to TRBJ2-2; the D gene is possibly TRBD2 (6 bases). The length of the CDR3 is 13 residues. Germline V lookup: CDR1 MDHEN, CDR2 SYDVKM. Trimming took 8 bases from V and 2 from J, leaving 9 bases between them. The CDR3 protein is CASLARNTGELFF. CDR3 nucleotides: TGTGCCAGCCTAGCGAGAAACACCGGGGAGCTGTTTTTT. Full variable domain (missing parts from reference TRBV28 and TRBJ2-2): DVKVTQSSRYLVKRTGEKVFLECVQDMDHENMFWYRQDPGLGLRLIYFSYDVKMKEKGDIPEGYSVSREKKERFSLILESASTNQTSMYLCASLARNTGELFFGEGSRLTVL.

This clonotype has only a few counts. This chain connects TRBV11-2 to TRBJ2-6; no firm D call. The germline CDR1 and CDR2 sequences are SGHAT and FQNNGV. V lost 2 bases to trimming and J lost 0 bases, with 11 bases between them. This CDR3 has 17 residues. The chain's CDR3 is CASSLRFSNSGANVLTF. CDR3 bases: TGTGCCAGCAGCTTACGTTTCAGTAACTCTGGGGCCAACGTCCTGACTTTC. The full variable domain, its missing parts supplied by reference TRBV11-2 and TRBJ2-6, is EAGVAQSPRYKIIEKRQSVAFWCNPISGHATLYWYQQILGQGPKLLIQFQNNGVVDDSQLPKDRFSAERLKGVDSTLKIQPAKLEDSAVYLCASSLRFSNSGANVLTFGAGSRLTVL.

The rearrangement links TRBV5-6 to TRBJ1-1; D not certain. CDR3 size: 11 residues. Germline V lookup: CDR1 SGHDT, CDR2 YYEEEE. V gave up 7 bases and J gave up 2 bases, with 6 bases separating them. In DNA form, the CDR3 reads TGTGCCAGCCAAGCCAACACTGAAGCTTTCTTT. As protein: CASQANTEAFF.

This clonotype appeared a few times. The chain joins TRBV4-2 to TRBJ2-7; D tentatively reads TRBD1 or TRBD2 (5 bases each). V lost 0 bases to trimming and J lost 3 bases, with 15 bases between them. Looked up from germline, CDR1 is LGHNA and CDR2 is YNFKEQ. The CDR3 loop spans 16 amino acids. CDR3 DNA: TGTGCCAGCAGCCAAGATCGAGGGGCCTCCAACTACGAGCAGTACTTC. This sequence encodes CASSQDRGASNYEQYF.

This clonotype was counted many times. The rearrangement links TRBV7-9 to TRBJ2-1; 10 bases map to TRBD2. The trim removed 3 bases at V and 7 bases at J, leaving 6 bases unmatched. Germline values: CDR1 SEHNR, CDR2 FQNEAQ (reference sequence). CDR3 length: 15 amino acids. The CDR3 protein is CASSLLAGVGNEQFF. DNA of the CDR3: TGTGCCAGCAGCTTGCTAGCGGGAGTGGGGAATGAGCAGTTCTTC.

This chain links TRBV2 with TRBJ2-7, with D perhaps matching TRBD1 (5 bases). This CDR3 region has 12 residues. The germline CDR1 and CDR2 sequences are SNHLY and FYNNEI. The ends were cut back, 11 bases at V and 2 bases at J, with 13 bases in the middle. The CDR3 sequence is CACGRVPYEQYF. The CDR3 bases are TGTGCCTGCGGCAGGGTTCCCTACGAGCAGTACTTC.

This chain joins TRBV6-2 or TRBV6-3 and TRBJ2-7; no reliable D call. V was trimmed by 7 bases and J by 1 base, leaving 8 bases between them. This CDR3 comprises 12 residues. Looked up from germline, CDR1 is MNHEY and CDR2 is SVGEGT. Here the CDR3 DNA reads TGTGCCAGCACTCGTTCGTCCTACGAGCAGTACTTC. Protein: CASTRSSYEQYF.

The rearrangement joins TRBV29-1 to TRBJ2-7, with 7 bases aligning to TRBD1. Germline V gene lookup returns CDR1 SQVTM and CDR2 ANQGSEA. This CDR3 is 14 amino acids long. Trimming removed 0 bases from V and 7 bases from J; junction bases left unmatched: 9. This CDR3 is CSVEDRPGQQEQYF. The CDR3 DNA follows: TGCAGCGTTGAAGATAGGCCGGGACAGCAAGAGCAGTACTTC.

This clonotype was detected many times. The V call is TRBV4-2, the J call TRBJ1-1; D uncertain. Per the germline V gene, CDR1 is LGHNA and CDR2 is YNFKEQ. The V and J ends lost 0 bases and 10 bases respectively, with 15 bases between them. This CDR3 is 14 amino acids long. CDR3 DNA: TGTGCCAGCAGCCAAGACTTCCGCCCCCAAGGAGCTTTCTTT. The encoded protein is CASSQDFRPQGAFF.

Comments on this clonotype: One end of the junction is discordant with germline, which a read error may explain. The rearrangement uses TRBV7-9 and TRBJ1-2, with 8 bases aligning to TRBD1. The CDR3 spans 12 residues. Per the germline V gene, CDR1 is SEHNR and CDR2 is FQNEAQ (reference sequence). In nucleotides, the CDR3 is TGTGCCAGCAGCTTCCAGGGGGCCAAGACCCACTTC. Protein: CASSFQGAKTHF.

This sequence joins TRBV2 and TRBJ2-1, with TRBD2 matching over 11 bases. The length of the CDR3 is 14 residues. Germline CDR1 SNHLY, CDR2 FYNNEI. V lost 8 bases to trimming and J lost 7 bases; unmatched junction nucleotides: 7. CDR3 loop: CASVGLAGRNEQFF. CDR3 bases: TGTGCCAGCGTAGGACTAGCGGGTAGAAATGAGCAGTTCTTC. Together with reference TRBV2 and TRBJ2-1, the CDR3 gives the full variable domain: EPEVTQTPSHQVTQMGQEVILRCVPISNHLYFYWYRQILGQKVEFLVSFYNNEISEKSEIFDDQFSVERPDGSNFTLKIRSTKLEDSAMYFCASVGLAGRNEQFFGPGTRLTVL.

The chain is built from TRBV11-2 and TRBJ2-5; 9 bases align to TRBD1. The J segment lost 1 base and the V segment lost 7 bases, leaving 13 bases of the junction unmatched. CDR3 length equals 17 residues. The germline gives CDR1 SGHAT, CDR2 FQNNGV. The CDR3 loop reads CASTKRGDRASQETQYF. CDR3 bases: TGTGCCAGCACCAAAAGAGGGGACAGGGCGTCCCAAGAGACCCAGTACTTC.

There are a few counts of this clonotype. J is TRBJ2-3 and V is TRBV20-1; 14 nucleotides align to TRBD2. Germline values: CDR1 DFQATT, CDR2 SNEGSKA (reference sequence). V lost 3 bases and J lost 1; bases outside the gene matches: 9. The CDR3 sequence is 18 residues long. CDR3 sequence reads: CSARGVRLAGGGTDTQYF. As DNA, the CDR3 is TGCAGTGCTAGGGGCGTGCGACTAGCGGGAGGGGGCACAGATACGCAGTATTTT.

This clonotype has a handful of counts. CDR3 in DNA: TGTGCCAGCAGCTTGAACTACAGGGGAGAGCAGTTCTTC. Amino acids: CASSLNYRGEQFF. The J gene is TRBJ2-1, the V gene TRBV7-7; TRBD1 agrees at 7 bases. V was pared by 3 bases and J by 10 bases, with 6 bases of the junction left unmatched. The CDR3 runs 13 residues. The germline gives CDR1 SSHAT, CDR2 FNYEAQ (reference sequence).

The table lists this clonotype with a few counts. This chain uses TRBV29-1 with TRBJ2-3; TRBD1 agrees at 7 bases. V trimming: 6 bases; J trimming: 3 bases; junction bases outside the gene matches: 12. Germline V CDR1 and CDR2: SQVTM, ANQGSEA. This CDR3 region has 15 residues. The chain's CDR3 is CSVSAYRGPTDTQYF. The CDR3 nucleotides are TGCAGCGTCTCAGCGTATAGGGGGCCAACAGATACGCAGTATTTT.

In this sample, this clonotype turned up a few times. This chain connects TRBV3-1 to TRBJ2-3; 12 nucleotides line up with TRBD2. Unmatched junction bases numbered 1, after V lost 2 bases and J lost 4 bases. Germline V CDR1 and CDR2: LGHDT, YNNKEL (reference sequence). The CDR3 runs 15 residues. The CDR3 spells CASSQTSGRPDTQYF. In DNA, the CDR3 is TGTGCCAGCAGCCAAACTAGCGGGAGGCCAGATACGCAGTATTTT.

This clonotype was found a few times. The gene calls are TRBV15 and TRBJ2-5, with unresolved D. Trimming pared 0 bases from V and 3 bases from J, leaving 5 bases between. Germline assignment: CDR1 LNHNV and CDR2 YYDKDF (reference sequence). This CDR3 is built from 13 residues. This chain's CDR3 is CATSRDTKETQYF. The DNA for the CDR3 is TGTGCCACCAGCAGAGACACAAAAGAGACCCAGTACTTC.